The 28 T cell receptor beta chains presented below share a single source sample, sequenced in a study of blood T cells in healthy people across ages. Together with a sample-barcoded 5' primer, a J-beta primer mix was included in a second PCR lasting about 6 to 12 cycles. One entry per CDR3 protein, called by TCRdb with MiXCR from the 5' RACE reads. The table shows over 500,000 distinct CDR3 sequences, with 52% occurring only once. Input material: blood. The receptors come from an elderly woman in good health.

The rearrangement joins TRBV20-1 to TRBJ1-6, with D unresolved. Germline CDR1 reads DFQATT; CDR2 reads SNEGSKA (reference sequence). The V and J ends lost 6 bases and 8 bases respectively, with 23 bases between them. The CDR3 has 16 residues. DNA of the CDR3: TGCAGTGCCGGTGGGTACAAAATCGGGCTGGATTCACCCCTCCACTTT. Amino acid sequence: CSAGGYKIGLDSPLHF.

The chain carries TRBV29-1 and TRBJ2-2; D is ambiguous. Germline V gene lookup returns CDR1 SQVTM and CDR2 ANQGSEA. The CDR3 runs to 14 residues. The V end lost 6 bases, the J end lost 4 bases, and 15 bases lay between the germline ends. The CDR3 DNA follows: TGCAGCGTCGCAAACCCAGTCGGCACCGGGGAGCTGTTTTTT. Protein sequence: CSVANPVGTGELFF.

This clonotype has ten or more counts. The V and J genes are TRBV7-2 and TRBJ2-5; the D is unclear. CDR1 and CDR2 (germline): SGHTA, FQGNSA. Trimming stripped 6 bases from V and 1 base from J, with 9 bases between. The CDR3 has 13 residues. The CDR3 DNA reads as TGTGCCAGCAGTTACCGGGTCCAAGAGACCCAGTACTTC. Amino acids: CASSYRVQETQYF.

This clonotype was observed a handful of times. The J gene is TRBJ1-1, the V gene TRBV20-1; perhaps TRBD1 as D (6 bases). The CDR3 is 14 amino acids. The V end lost 5 bases, the J end lost 0 bases, and 13 bases lay between the germline ends. Looked up from germline, CDR1 is DFQATT and CDR2 is SNEGSKA (reference sequence). CDR3 in amino acids: CSAPSQGMNTEAFF. Here the CDR3 DNA reads TGCAGTGCTCCCTCACAGGGCATGAACACTGAAGCTTTCTTT.

This clonotype was seen more than once but under ten times. The chain combines TRBV20-1 with TRBJ1-1, with 8 bases that match TRBD1. The CDR3 totals 14 residues. Losses at the gene ends were 2 bases for V and 2 bases for J; bases not matched to a gene: 4. Germline CDR1 reads DFQATT; CDR2 reads SNEGSKA (reference sequence). This CDR3 reads CSARKGQANTEAFF. For the CDR3, the DNA is TGCAGTGCTAGAAAGGGACAGGCCAACACTGAAGCTTTCTTT.

J is TRBJ2-3 and V is TRBV6-6; D gene unclear. Between the trimmed V and J ends, which lost 5 bases and 4 bases, there was a span of 10 bases. CDR1 is MNHNY, CDR2 SVGAGI, per germline (reference sequence). CDR3 size: 13 residues. In DNA, the CDR3 is TGTGCCAGCAGTCCCCCGGAGTCAGATACGCAGTATTTT. Translated, it gives CASSPPESDTQYF.

The chain employs TRBV7-2 and TRBJ1-2; a weak D match, TRBD1 (6 bases). This CDR3 contains 14 residues. Germline CDR1 is SGHTA and CDR2 is FQGNSA. Trimming shortened V by 1 base and J by 7 bases, and 13 bases separated the two germline ends. The CDR3, as DNA: TGTGCCAGCAGCTTAGGAGGGGGGGCTAGTGGCTACACCTTC. This encodes CASSLGGGASGYTF. The whole variable domain, filled in from reference TRBV7-2 and TRBJ1-2, reads GAGVSQSPSNKVTEKGKDVELRCDPISGHTALYWYRQSLGQGLEFLIYFQGNSAPDKSGLPSDRFSAERTGGSVSTLTIQRTQQEDSAVYLCASSLGGGASGYTFGSGTRLTVV.

The chain uses TRBV4-2 and TRBJ2-1; 10 bases line up with TRBD2. V was pared by 0 bases and J by 4 bases, with 12 bases of the junction left unmatched. CDR1 and CDR2 (germline): LGHNA, YNFKEQ. This CDR3 comprises 19 residues. The CDR3 sequence: CASSQDRGQRGGMYNEQFF. CDR3 in DNA: TGTGCCAGCAGCCAAGATAGGGGCCAGCGGGGGGGCATGTACAATGAGCAGTTCTTC.

The chain carries TRBV5-5 and TRBJ1-6; 7 bases align to TRBD1. The CDR3 sequence is 16 residues long. The J segment lost 6 bases and the V segment lost 0 bases, leaving 6 bases of the junction unmatched. Germline V gene lookup returns CDR1 SGHKS and CDR2 YYEKEE (reference sequence). The CDR3 loop is CASSLEGGRSNSPLHF. For the CDR3, the DNA is TGTGCCAGCAGCTTGGAAGGGGGCCGGAGTAATTCACCCCTCCACTTT. Full variable domain (rest looked up from reference TRBV5-5 and TRBJ1-6): DAGVTQSPTHLIKTRGQQVTLRCSPISGHKSVSWYQQVLGQGPQFIFQYYEKEERGRGNFPDRFSARQFPNYSSELNVNALLLGDSALYLCASSLEGGRSNSPLHFGNGTRLTVT.

A remark on this clonotype: A read error may explain this, as a much larger clone is one base away. Since the CDR3 does not end with the conserved phenylalanine or tryptophan, this likely comes from a read error. V is TRBV11-1 and J is TRBJ2-4; D not resolved. From germline, CDR1 is SGHAT and CDR2 FQDESV (reference sequence). V was shortened by 5 bases and J by 8 bases, with 16 bases between the two germline ends. This CDR3 is 14 amino acids long. CDR3 nucleotides: TGTGCCAGCAGCCTTCGTCCCGGAGAGGACATTCAGTACATC. This gives the protein CASSLRPGEDIQYI.

The chain couples TRBV7-9 to TRBJ2-1; 8 bases are shared with TRBD1. The germline CDR1 and CDR2 sequences are SEHNR and FQNEAQ (reference sequence). The CDR3 covers 14 residues. V trimming: 10 bases; J trimming: 5 bases; junction bases outside the gene matches: 10. CDR3 in DNA: TGTGCCACTCAGGACAGGGTGATTGACAATGAGCAGTTCTTC. Translation: CATQDRVIDNEQFF.

The rearrangement joins TRBV4-2 to TRBJ2-5; TRBD2 matches at 8 bases. CDR3 length: 16 residues. The V gene's germline CDR1 is LGHNA and CDR2 YNFKEQ. Trimming took 4 bases from V and 3 from J; bases not matched to a gene: 10. CDR3 protein: CASSPRTGTREETQYF. CDR3 coding DNA: TGTGCCAGCAGCCCCAGAACCGGGACTAGAGAAGAGACCCAGTACTTC.

This chain joins TRBV12-3 or TRBV12-4 and TRBJ2-4; D remains unclear. The CDR3 is 16 residues long. Trimming took 1 base from V and 0 from J, leaving 10 bases between them. Here the CDR3 DNA reads TGTGCCAGCAGTTTAGGGGGTAGACTAGCCAAAAACATTCAGTACTTC. Protein: CASSLGGRLAKNIQYF.

The genes are TRBV7-2 and TRBJ1-1; 7 bases align to TRBD1. The germline gives CDR1 SGHTA, CDR2 FQGNSA. Germline trimming cut 6 bases from V and 1 base from J; bases unmatched to any gene: 2. The CDR3 covers 13 residues. CDR3 nucleotides: TGTGCCAGCAGATGGGACAGGAACACTGAAGCTTTCTTT. Amino acid sequence: CASRWDRNTEAFF.

This clonotype was observed at least ten times. The chain couples TRBV6-5 to TRBJ2-1, with D uncertain. This CDR3 spans 15 amino acids. Germline CDR1 is MNHEY and CDR2 is SVGAGI. V dropped 4 bases and J dropped 0 bases, with 10 bases sitting between them. CDR3 loop: CASSLGPTSYNEQFF. Here the CDR3 DNA reads TGTGCCAGCAGTTTAGGACCGACCTCCTACAATGAGCAGTTCTTC.

Concerning this clonotype: It may be a read error: a sequence one base away is much more abundant. V gene TRBV5-1 combines with J gene TRBJ2-5, with D possibly matching TRBD2 (6 bases). Germline assignment: CDR1 SGHRS and CDR2 YFSETQ. V lost 5 bases and J lost 5, with 16 bases in between. The CDR3 runs to 14 residues. CDR3 DNA sequence: TGCGCCAGCAGTTCGCGGGGAATAGGGGAGACCCAGTACTTC. This translates into CASSSRGIGETQYF.

In the case of this clonotype: A much more abundant neighbour one base away suggests this may be a read error. The rearrangement uses TRBV28 and TRBJ2-1; D may be TRBD1 (6 bases). The germline V gene encodes CDR1 MDHEN and CDR2 SYDVKM. There are 15 residues in the CDR3. CDR3 residues: CASRPRGSGYNGQFF. The CDR3 nucleotides read TGTGCCAGCAGGCCTAGGGGGTCTGGTTACAATGGGCAGTTCTTC.

This clonotype was seen repeatedly, ten times or more. The chain joins TRBV29-1 to TRBJ2-3; 13 bases line up with TRBD2. CDR1 and CDR2 (germline): SQVTM, ANQGSEA. The CDR3 runs to 14 residues. V was clipped by 7 bases and J by 6 bases; unmatched bases: 7. CDR3 DNA sequence: TGCAGCGGCTCACTAGCGGGAGGGTCTGATACGCAGTATTTT. This translates into CSGSLAGGSDTQYF.

This clonotype was detected ten times or more. The rearrangement joins TRBV4-1 to TRBJ2-7; D is ambiguous. V lost 4 bases to trimming and J lost 6 bases, with 22 bases between them. This CDR3 is built from 16 residues. Germline CDR1 MGHRA, CDR2 YSYEKL. CDR3 sequence (DNA): TGCGCCAGCAGCCGAGCAGGAATCTCGGGCTATGGCGAGCAGTACTTC. Protein product: CASSRAGISGYGEQYF.

This clonotype is a singleton in its sample. This chain links TRBV2 with TRBJ1-1, with 7 positions matching TRBD1. The CDR3 is made up of 14 amino acids. J gave up 8 bases and V 0 bases, and 6 bases lay outside the gene matches. Looked up from germline, CDR1 is SNHLY and CDR2 is FYNNEI. The DNA for the CDR3 is TGTGCCAGCAGTGAAGCGCTTCAGGGGGGGGAAGCTTTCTTT. Amino acid sequence: CASSEALQGGEAFF.

J is TRBJ1-4 and V is TRBV20-1, with D possibly being TRBD1 (6 bases). Trimming left V 0 bases short and J 7 bases short, with 12 bases between. Germline V gene lookup returns CDR1 DFQATT and CDR2 SNEGSKA (reference sequence). CDR3 size: 14 residues. This chain's CDR3 is CSARDLTGSEKLFF. The CDR3 region has the DNA TGCAGTGCTAGAGATCTCACAGGGTCTGAAAAACTGTTTTTT.

This clonotype has at least ten counts. The chain uses TRBV3-1 and TRBJ2-3, with D uncertain. The CDR3 sequence is 15 residues long. Germline loops: CDR1 LGHDT, CDR2 YNNKEL (reference sequence). The V gene lost 0 bases and the J gene lost 3 bases, with 10 bases spanning the gap. The CDR3 nucleotides are TGTGCCAGCAGCCAAGATGGGCAGGTTACAGATACGCAGTATTTT. Protein product: CASSQDGQVTDTQYF.

Concerning this clonotype: A read error may explain this, as a much larger clone is one base away. This sequence joins TRBV25-1 and TRBJ2-5; D unresolved. Looked up from germline, CDR1 is MGHDK and CDR2 is SYGVNS. The CDR3 has 11 amino acids. The CDR3 region has the DNA TGTGCCACCGCCAAACAAGAGACCCAGCACTTC. This translates into CATAKQETQHF.

The chain couples TRBV12-3 or TRBV12-4 to TRBJ2-3, with D possibly matching TRBD2 (5 bases). This CDR3 contains 15 residues. The ends were cut back, 5 bases at V and 5 bases at J, with 17 bases in the middle. CDR3 sequence (DNA): TGTGCCAGCAGTCTCGGACGAGCGGAAGAAGATACGCAGTATTTT. This codes for CASSLGRAEEDTQYF.

This clonotype was seen many times. The chain has TRBV5-1 and TRBJ2-1, with TRBD2 as a possible D gene (5 bases). The CDR3 length is 15 residues. Germline CDR1 reads SGHRS; CDR2 reads YFSETQ. The germline V and J ends were trimmed by 6 bases and 4 bases, with 17 bases remaining between them. The CDR3, as DNA: TGCGCCAGCAAACCAAGCTCCCGGGAATACAATGAGCAGTTCTTC. The encoded protein is CASKPSSREYNEQFF.

The sample holds one count of this clonotype. V usage is TRBV9 and J usage is TRBJ1-6, with 7 bases that match TRBD1. The J segment lost 14 bases and the V segment lost 0 bases, leaving 8 bases of the junction unmatched. The CDR3 consists of 14 residues. Germline V gene sequence: CDR1 SGDLS, CDR2 YYNGEE. The CDR3: CASSVGVWDRSLHF. The CDR3 DNA reads TGTGCCAGCAGCGTAGGTGTTTGGGACAGATCCCTCCACTTT.

V gene TRBV29-1 combines with J gene TRBJ1-2; no definite D call. This CDR3 contains 15 residues. V was clipped by 4 bases and J by 0 bases, with 15 bases between them. Per germline, CDR1 SQVTM and CDR2 ANQGSEA. Written as DNA, the CDR3 is TGCAGCGTTGGCCCTCACTACAGTACTAACTATGGCTACACCTTC. Amino acids: CSVGPHYSTNYGYTF.

The chain couples TRBV4-2 to TRBJ2-3; D possibly corresponds to TRBD2 (6 bases). V lost 1 base and J lost 0, with 17 bases in between. CDR1 is LGHNA and CDR2 is YNFKEQ in the germline V gene. The length of the CDR3 is 18 residues. The CDR3 is CASSQVEGLPLSTDTQYF. The CDR3 DNA reads TGTGCCAGCAGCCAAGTCGAAGGACTACCCTTAAGCACAGATACGCAGTATTTT.